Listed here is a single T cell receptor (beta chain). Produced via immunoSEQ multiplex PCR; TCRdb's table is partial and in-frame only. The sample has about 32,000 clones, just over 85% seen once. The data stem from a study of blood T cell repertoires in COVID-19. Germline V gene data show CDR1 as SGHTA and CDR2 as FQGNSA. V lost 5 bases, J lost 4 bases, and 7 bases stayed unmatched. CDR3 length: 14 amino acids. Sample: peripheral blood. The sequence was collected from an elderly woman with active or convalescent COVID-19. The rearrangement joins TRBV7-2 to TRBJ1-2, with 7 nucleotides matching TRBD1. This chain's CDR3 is CASSTYRGSYGYTF. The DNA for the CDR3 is TGTGCCAGCAGCACCTACAGGGGAAGCTATGGCTACACCTTC. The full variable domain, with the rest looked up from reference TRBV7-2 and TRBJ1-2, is GAGVSQSPSNKVTEKGKDVELRCDPISGHTALYWYRQSLGQGLEFLIYFQGNSAPDKSGLPSDRFSAERTGGSVSTLTIQRTQQEDSAVYLCASSTYRGSYGYTFGSGTRLTVV.